Below, one TCR beta chain is given with its context. Its antigen is unknown. The PCR employed 60 Vbeta primers together with 13 Jbeta primers. Assay used: immunoSEQ multiplex PCR; TCRdb lists only in-frame clones, some missing. The repertoire has around 160,000 clones, roughly 73% of them found once; the top ten carry 4% to 5.5%. These data are taken from a study of cytomegalovirus exposure and HLA in healthy donors. Study-wide background: Unique TCR beta sequences numbering over 100 million came from about 180 million T cells in an earlier analysis. The study's findings and limits: Sequencing had likely introduced a cluster of highly shared sequence variants as an artifact. A link between a missense DCLRE1C variant and TCR beta V- and J-gene trimming emerged from a later analysis.

Germline values: CDR1 SGHDT, CDR2 YYEEEE. V was pared by 4 bases and J by 6 bases, with 6 bases of the junction left unmatched. This CDR3 is built from 14 residues. Input material: PBMCs. The sequence was collected from a male donor in good health and CMV-seronegative. The chain joins TRBV5-6 to TRBJ2-2, with 7 nucleotides matching TRBD1. The CDR3 loop reads CASSRQGEAGELFF. The CDR3 region has the DNA TGTGCCAGCAGCCGACAGGGCGAGGCCGGGGAGCTGTTTTTT.